This T cell receptor (beta chain) is drawn from a study of blood T cell repertoires in COVID-19. The wider study: Italy, Spain and the United States were the sources of the convalescent and acute COVID-19 samples. The analysed material was cDNA or gDNA that came from T cells, B-cell-depleted T cells, or PBMCs.

This CDR3 region has 15 residues. Germline CDR1 and CDR2: KGHSH and LQKENI. The V gene end was trimmed by 5 bases and the J gene end by 0 bases; junction bases not matched to a gene: 4. As handled by the study authors: Estimates of nucleated cell counts were drawn from the amplification of reference gene primers. Profiled with immunoSEQ multiplex PCR; TCRdb holds only in-frame clones, not every one. Clone size and the V and J calls come from that table; the DNA yielded D and trimming. The table lists roughly 250,000 clones, roughly 82% of them singletons. This clone has just one count. The source is a woman in her seventies with acute or convalescent COVID-19. The specimen sequenced was peripheral blood. The rearrangement uses TRBV18 and TRBJ1-3; 7 positions match TRBD1. Here the CDR3 reads CASSKQGSSGNTIYF. As DNA, the CDR3 is TGTGCCAGCTCAAAACAGGGGAGCTCTGGAAACACCATATATTTT.